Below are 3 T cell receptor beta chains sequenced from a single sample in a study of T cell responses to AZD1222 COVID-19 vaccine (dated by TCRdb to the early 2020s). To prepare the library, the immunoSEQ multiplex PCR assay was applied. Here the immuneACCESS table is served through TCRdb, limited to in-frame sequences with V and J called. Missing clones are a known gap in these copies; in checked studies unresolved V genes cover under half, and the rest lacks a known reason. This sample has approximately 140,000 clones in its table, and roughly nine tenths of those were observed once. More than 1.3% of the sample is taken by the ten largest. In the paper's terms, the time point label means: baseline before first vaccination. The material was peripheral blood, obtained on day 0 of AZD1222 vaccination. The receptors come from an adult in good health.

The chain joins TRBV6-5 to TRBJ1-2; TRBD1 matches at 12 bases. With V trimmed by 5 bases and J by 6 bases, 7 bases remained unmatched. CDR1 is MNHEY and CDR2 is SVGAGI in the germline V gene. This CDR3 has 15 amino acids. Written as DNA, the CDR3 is TGTGCCAGCAGTCCTGGGACAGGGGGCTGGGATGGCTACACCTTC. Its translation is CASSPGTGGWDGYTF.

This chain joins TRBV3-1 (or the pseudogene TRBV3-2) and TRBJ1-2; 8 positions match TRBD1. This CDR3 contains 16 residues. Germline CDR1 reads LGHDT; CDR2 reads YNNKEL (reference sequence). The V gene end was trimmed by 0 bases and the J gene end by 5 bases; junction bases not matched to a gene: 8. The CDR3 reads CASSQEKNRGEYGYTF. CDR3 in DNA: TGTGCCAGCAGCCAAGAAAAAAACAGGGGGGAGTATGGCTACACCTTC.

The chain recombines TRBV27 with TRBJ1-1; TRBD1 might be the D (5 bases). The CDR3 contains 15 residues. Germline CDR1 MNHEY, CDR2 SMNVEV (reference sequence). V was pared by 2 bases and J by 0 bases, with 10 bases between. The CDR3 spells CASSLTGVMNTEAFF. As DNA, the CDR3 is TGTGCCAGCAGTTTAACGGGGGTAATGAACACTGAAGCTTTCTTT.